This T cell receptor beta chain was sequenced during a study of blood T cell repertoires in COVID-19. Study at large: Acute and convalescent COVID-19 samples came from the United States, Italy and Spain. Sample material is recorded as cDNA or gDNA derived from T cells, B-cell-depleted T cells, or PBMCs.

Per the authors' pipeline: Amplified reference gene primers provided the basis for estimating nucleated cell counts. Clones were read by immunoSEQ multiplex PCR, and TCRdb kept only the in-frame ones, dropping some. V, J and clone size reflect that table, while D and trimming were determined from the DNA. The sample lists about 68,000 clones, over 60% seen once, with 23% in the top ten. The CDR3 length is 19 residues. V usage is TRBV21-1 and J usage is TRBJ2-3; the table's D call of TRBD2 was not tested on the DNA. TRBV21-1 constitutes a pseudogene. Sample: peripheral blood. This clonotype was obtained from a human donor in a cohort sampled during active COVID-19. In nucleotides, the CDR3 is TGTGCCAGCAGCGCATCCGGGACTAGCGGGGGCAATAGCACAGATACGCAGTATTTT. It codes for CASSASGTSGGNSTDTQYF.